A selection of T cell receptor beta chains follows, all from one sample in a study of cytomegalovirus exposure and HLA in healthy donors. Method: immunoSEQ multiplex PCR; TCRdb's copy keeps in-frame clones and lacks some. The sample comprises tens of thousands of clones, roughly two thirds of which are singletons, and 5% to 7% rests with the top ten. The sequenced sample was PBMCs. All receptors come from a man in his forties or fifties in good health and CMV-seronegative. Both conserved end residues are trimmed from each CDR3.

J gene	V gene	CDR3 protein
TRBJ2-2	TRBV19	ASRLDWNTGELF
TRBJ2-3	TRBV5-1	ASSEDRGRSPSTDTQY
TRBJ1-4	TRBV11-2	ASSLGTGQPIGEKLF
TRBJ2-7	TRBV10-3	AIKAGGLNEQY
TRBJ2-5	TRBV11-2	ASSLDSGGGETQY
TRBJ2-7	TRBV30	AWRRGSYEQY
TRBJ1-4	TRBV11-2	ASSLQGGPSGKVF
TRBJ1-2	TRBV29-1	STQGDRGGYT
TRBJ1-3	TRBV19	ASSTQTGSGNTIY
TRBJ1-2	TRBV11-2	ASSLGGPSQGAGYT
TRBJ1-2	TRBV6-1	ASSSRQGHYGYT
TRBJ2-1	TRBV27	ASSLLKGRDYFNEQF
TRBJ2-7	TRBV5-1	ASSLSGVSSYEQY
TRBJ2-3	TRBV18	ASSPRAGANSLSTDTQY
TRBJ1-2	TRBV6-6	ASSSLGQGTDYGYT
TRBJ2-6	TRBV4-1	ASSQGLPISGANVLT
TRBJ1-4	TRBV13	ASSFRTTGNEKLF